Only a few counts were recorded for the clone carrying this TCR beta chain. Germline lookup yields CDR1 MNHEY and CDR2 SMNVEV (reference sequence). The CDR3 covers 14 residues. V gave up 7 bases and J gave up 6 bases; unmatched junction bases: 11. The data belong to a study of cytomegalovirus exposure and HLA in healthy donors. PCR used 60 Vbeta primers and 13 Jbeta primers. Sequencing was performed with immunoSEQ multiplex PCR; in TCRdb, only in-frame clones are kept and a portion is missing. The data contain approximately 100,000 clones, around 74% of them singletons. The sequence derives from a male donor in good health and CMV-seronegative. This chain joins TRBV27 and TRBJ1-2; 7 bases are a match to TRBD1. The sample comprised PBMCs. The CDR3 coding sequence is TGTGCCAGCACCGGGGGACAGTACTCAAATGGCTACACCTTC. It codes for CASTGGQYSNGYTF.